The clone carrying this TCR beta chain turned up a few times. In the PCR, 60 Vbeta and 13 Jbeta primers were used. TCRdb's table, derived via immunoSEQ multiplex PCR, lists solely in-frame clones and lacks some. The table shows approximately 59,000 clones, with 65% to 80% occurring only once. The record originates from a study of cytomegalovirus exposure and HLA in healthy donors. For the study at large: Drawn from HLA-typed donors, tens of millions of unique TCRs were held in an early data release.

There are 13 residues in the CDR3. The germline V gene has CDR1 MNHEY and CDR2 SVGAGI. V shed 11 bases and J shed 6 bases, with 16 bases lying between them. The chain uses TRBV6-5 and TRBJ2-2; TRBD1 is a possible D gene (5 bases). The sequenced sample was PBMCs. This clonotype was obtained from a man between 35 and 55 years old in good health and CMV-seropositive. The CDR3 is CALQTTASGELFF. For the CDR3, the DNA is TGTGCCTTACAAACGACAGCGTCCGGGGAGCTGTTTTTT.